Described below is a single T cell receptor beta chain sequence and its context. TCRdb's table, derived via immunoSEQ multiplex PCR, lists solely in-frame clones and lacks some. The table includes some 200,000 clones, more than 65% detected once. These data are taken from a study of blood T cell repertoires in COVID-19. This clonotype was sampled from a woman aged 55-69 years with acute or convalescent COVID-19. Sequencing was performed on peripheral blood.

Here the CDR3 reads CATAGYGTQYF. As DNA, the CDR3 is TGTGCCACCGCCGGTTATGGGACCCAGTACTTC. V and J are TRBV19 and TRBJ2-5; D is unclear. Trimming shortened V by 10 bases and J by 7 bases, and 13 bases separated the two germline ends. This CDR3 comprises 11 residues. Germline V lookup: CDR1 LNHDA, CDR2 SQIVND (reference sequence).